Below, one T cell receptor (beta chain) is given with its context. As yet, its antigen is unknown. The source of the sample is a study of long-term antiretroviral therapy in people with HIV. A v3.0 immunoSEQ assay was performed at survey level. Generated by immunoSEQ multiplex PCR, the TCRdb table keeps only in-frame clones and is missing some. The data contain about 50,000 clones, about 81% of them singletons. Donors each had at least one pre-ART PBMC sample and at least two post-ART ones. In germline, CDR1 is SGHTA, CDR2 FQGTGA. V lost 4 bases to trimming and J lost 5 bases, with 12 bases between them. This CDR3 contains 14 residues. Study findings and constraints: Whichever time point was examined, clones expanded before ART dominated the repertoire.

Sequences were derived from unsorted PBMCs, sampled 0.8 years after starting antiretroviral therapy. The receptor's source is a woman aged 18-29 years with HIV. The chain combines TRBV7-3 with TRBJ2-1; no clear D. The CDR3 sequence is CASSSPGRNNEQFF. CDR3 coding DNA: TGTGCCAGCAGCTCTCCCGGACGGAACAATGAGCAGTTCTTC. Filled out from reference TRBV7-3 and TRBJ2-1, the complete variable domain reads GAGVSQTPSNKVTEKGKYVELRCDPISGHTALYWYRQSLGQGPEFLIYFQGTGAADDSGLPNDRFFAVRPEGSVSTLKIQRTERGDSAVYLCASSSPGRNNEQFFGPGTRLTVL.